This T cell receptor (beta chain) appears in the sequencing data of a study of T cell responses to AZD1222 COVID-19 vaccine. From germline, CDR1 is SGHTA and CDR2 FQGNSA. The CDR3 runs to 17 residues. V dropped 5 bases and J dropped 0; count of bases not matched to a gene: 8. Whole-study results and caveats: Clonal diversity was possibly underestimated, and the donors were mostly white British, with more females.

With regard to this clone: No antigen is known for it.

Repertoires were generated with immunoSEQ multiplex PCR, while TCRdb's copy carries only in-frame clones and drops some. The sample consists of some 80,000 clones, just under 90% of them appearing once. The sequence came from an adult in good health. The genes are TRBV7-2 and TRBJ2-1; 9 bases agree with TRBD2. Sequencing was performed on peripheral blood, taken on day 0 of AZD1222 vaccination. Here the CDR3 DNA reads TGTGCCAGCAGCCCCCGGGGCGGGGGGGGCTCCTACAATGAGCAGTTCTTC. Protein product: CASSPRGGGGSYNEQFF.